This entry describes one TCR beta chain. Its target is unknown. TCRdb ran MiXCR on the reads and lists one entry per CDR3 protein. The table has about 78,000 distinct CDR3 sequences, approximately 42% seen once. The sample belongs to a study of T cell repertoires in cytomegalovirus infection. Study information: Well-studied HLA-B-restricted epitopes and recently identified HLA-C-restricted epitopes of CMV were both used in the study.

V lost 1 base to trimming and J lost 0 bases; unmatched junction nucleotides: 0. This CDR3 has 16 amino acids. The chain combines TRBV12-3 or TRBV12-4 with TRBJ2-1; 10 nucleotides match TRBD2. This receptor was identified in a human donor in good health (CMV status not recorded). Some clones in this sample may be carry-over from other donors' samples. The sample was CD8+ T cells from cultured PBMCs, taken from culture after CMV antigen stimulation. CDR3 sequence: CASSLVAGGSYNEQFF. The CDR3 DNA is TGTGCCAGCAGTTTAGTAGCGGGGGGCTCCTACAATGAGCAGTTCTTC.